Described below is a single TCR beta chain sequence and its context. Antigen specificity is unknown. This sample was taken from a study of T-cell memory formation after mild COVID-19. Study-wide points: Contracting CD4+ clones lay largely in CM and EM, with CD8+ ones residing in EMRA. Clones that shrank (day 15 to 85) were balanced CD4/CD8, whereas later expanders leaned CD4+.

TCRdb re-called the 5' RACE reads through MiXCR, storing one row per CDR3 protein. Among a few hundred thousand distinct CDR3 sequences, more than 20% were seen once, and the ten largest hold 8.5% to 9%. This CDR3 contains 14 residues. The germline V and J ends were trimmed by 0 bases and 5 bases, with 10 bases remaining between them. Germline CDR1 SGHDN, CDR2 FVKESK. The sequence was collected from an adult woman who had mild COVID-19 (a few samples of this study predate the infection). Cell type and time point are not known. The material sequenced was PBMCs or a T cell subset sorted from them (not recorded which). The rearrangement links TRBV14 to TRBJ1-1; unclear D gene. CDR3 loop: CASSQELGRTEAFF. In DNA form, the CDR3 reads TGTGCCAGCAGCCAAGAATTGGGGAGGACTGAAGCTTTCTTT.